The T cell receptor beta chain under discussion was sequenced for a study of cytomegalovirus exposure and HLA in healthy donors. The PCR used 60 Vbeta and 13 Jbeta primers. Some clones are missing from TCRdb's copy, which holds only in-frame ones; the method was immunoSEQ multiplex PCR. In total, the table holds roughly 190,000 clones. The ends lost 5 bases at V and 2 bases at J; junction bases unmatched: 5. Germline V gene sequence: CDR1 MDHEN, CDR2 SYDVKM. The CDR3 covers 15 residues. The sequenced sample consisted of PBMCs. The rearrangement uses TRBV28 and TRBJ2-7, with 11 bases lining up with TRBD2. This clonotype was sampled from a young man in good health and CMV-seronegative. The DNA for the CDR3 is TGTGCCAGCAGTCAAACTAGCGGGAGCCCCTACGAGCAGTACTTC. Encoded protein: CASSQTSGSPYEQYF.